These 22 T cell receptor beta chains originate from one sample sequenced in a study of OX40 agonist ivuxolimab in advanced cancers. Repertoires were generated with immunoSEQ multiplex PCR, while TCRdb's copy carries only in-frame clones and drops some. This sample has 70,000 to 75,000 clones, with 70% to 90% found just once. The starting material was CD4+ or CD8+ T cells sorted from blood, obtained in a trial of the OX40 agonist ivuxolimab. The receptors come from an adult with an advanced solid tumor such as melanoma, head and neck, liver or kidney cancer.

The chain uses TRBV29-1 and TRBJ2-2; a possible D gene is TRBD2 (6 bases). The CDR3 runs to 17 residues. Trimming stripped 2 bases from V and 1 base from J, with 17 bases between. The germline V gene encodes CDR1 SQVTM and CDR2 ANQGSEA. CDR3 protein: CSVELGGQGLNTGELFF. CDR3 bases: TGCAGCGTTGAATTAGGAGGGCAGGGCCTGAACACCGGGGAGCTGTTTTTT.

This clone has only one observation. The chain links TRBV28 to TRBJ1-4, with a possible D match to TRBD1 (6 bases). This CDR3 is 15 amino acids long. Looked up from germline, CDR1 is MDHEN and CDR2 is SYDVKM. V was pared by 4 bases and J by 5 bases, with 14 bases between. The DNA for the CDR3 is TGTGCCAGCAGTTACCTGGACAGACCAAATGAAAAACTGTTTTTT. It is translated as CASSYLDRPNEKLFF.

This clone came up once. The chain recombines TRBV27 with TRBJ2-7; TRBD1 aligns across 7 bases. There are 14 residues in the CDR3. J gave up 4 bases and V 5 bases, and 8 bases lay outside the gene matches. From germline, CDR1 is MNHEY and CDR2 SMNVEV (reference sequence). CDR3 loop: CASSLQGQEYEQYF. The CDR3 DNA reads TGTGCCAGCAGTCTACAGGGGCAAGAGTACGAGCAGTACTTC.

This clone was seen once. This chain joins TRBV19 and TRBJ1-5; D possibly corresponds to TRBD1 (5 bases). Between the trimmed V and J ends, which lost 6 bases and 2 bases, there was a span of 11 bases. Germline lookup yields CDR1 LNHDA and CDR2 SQIVND (reference sequence). CDR3 size: 14 residues. The CDR3 sequence is CASSPGYGNQPQHF. The CDR3 DNA follows: TGTGCCAGTAGCCCAGGGTATGGCAATCAGCCCCAGCATTTT.

The V call is TRBV7-2, the J call TRBJ1-2; D might be TRBD1 (5 bases). This CDR3 region has 13 residues. Germline V gene data show CDR1 as SGHTA and CDR2 as FQGNSA. Trimming pared 2 bases from V and 6 bases from J, leaving 10 bases between. The CDR3: CASSLWDVHGYTF. CDR3 coding DNA: TGTGCCAGCAGCTTATGGGACGTCCATGGCTACACCTTC.

V gene TRBV6-6 combines with J gene TRBJ2-2; D possibly matches TRBD1 or TRBD2 (6 bases each). V was trimmed by 7 bases and J by 0 bases, leaving 15 bases between them. CDR1 is MNHNY, CDR2 SVGAGI, per germline (reference sequence). The CDR3 runs 16 residues. CDR3 amino acids: CASMGGGTTNTGELFF. The CDR3, as DNA: TGTGCCAGCATGGGGGGCGGGACCACGAACACCGGGGAGCTGTTTTTT.

CDR3 residues: CASSLPYTTSGANVLTF. The CDR3 coding sequence is TGCGCCAGCAGCTTGCCTTATACCACCTCTGGGGCCAACGTCCTGACTTTC. V usage is TRBV5-1 and J usage is TRBJ2-6; D unresolved. The CDR3 length is 17 residues. Trimming cost V 1 base and J 0 bases, with 11 bases left between them. Germline-derived CDR1 and CDR2 are SGHRS and YFSETQ.

This clone was detected a few times. The chain employs TRBV7-9 and TRBJ2-2; D gene ambiguous. V gave up 8 bases and J gave up 7 bases, with 14 bases separating them. CDR3 length: 13 amino acids. Germline V gene lookup returns CDR1 SEHNR and CDR2 FQNEAQ (reference sequence). CDR3 nucleotides: TGTGCCAGCCTTGAGACCCTCGGCGGGGAGCTGTTTTTT. Encoded protein: CASLETLGGELFF.

This chain links TRBV7-3 with TRBJ2-7, with TRBD2 identical over 7 bases. There are 18 residues in the CDR3. V shed 3 bases, J shed 0 bases, and the junction held 14 bases outside the gene matches. Germline assignment: CDR1 SGHTA and CDR2 FQGTGA. CDR3 amino acids: CASSFISPSGTSSYEQYF. The CDR3 region has the DNA TGTGCCAGCAGCTTTATATCCCCTAGCGGAACCAGCTCCTACGAGCAGTACTTC.

V and J are TRBV29-1 and TRBJ1-1; tentatively, D is TRBD1 (5 bases). The CDR3 has 16 amino acids. V shed 3 bases and J shed 0 bases, with 17 bases lying between them. CDR1 SQVTM and CDR2 ANQGSEA come from the germline V gene. The CDR3 loop reads CSVETERGLMNTEAFF. The CDR3 nucleotides are TGCAGCGTTGAGACTGAGCGGGGCCTCATGAACACTGAAGCTTTCTTT.

This clone showed up just once. This rearrangement joins TRBV7-8 to TRBJ2-3; no firm D call. V was shortened by 5 bases and J by 2 bases, with 5 bases between the two germline ends. The V gene's germline CDR1 is SGHVS and CDR2 FQNEAQ. The CDR3 is 12 residues long. CDR3 DNA sequence: TGTGCCAGCAGCCATAACACAGATACGCAGTATTTT. This translates into CASSHNTDTQYF.

The gene calls are TRBV6-6 and TRBJ2-3, with TRBD2 as a possible D gene (6 bases). Germline V gives CDR1 MNHNY, CDR2 SVGAGI (reference sequence). CDR3 length: 14 amino acids. Trimming took 6 bases from V and 0 from J, leaving 10 bases between them. The CDR3 region is CASRDYGSTDTQYF. CDR3 DNA: TGTGCCAGCAGGGACTATGGGAGCACAGATACGCAGTATTTT.

The genes are TRBV2 and TRBJ1-2; possible D gene TRBD1, 6 bases. The CDR3 sequence is 17 residues long. Per the germline V gene, CDR1 is SNHLY and CDR2 is FYNNEI. V was clipped by 5 bases and J by 2 bases, with 21 bases between them. CDR3 in DNA: TGTGCCAGCAGTAGAAAGGGCGCGGGACACGGCAACTATGGCTACACCTTC. It specifies CASSRKGAGHGNYGYTF.

V and J are TRBV7-9 and TRBJ1-1; weak D call: TRBD1 (5 bases). This CDR3 has 14 amino acids. The germline gives CDR1 SEHNR, CDR2 FQNEAQ (reference sequence). V was clipped by 6 bases and J by 1 base, with 12 bases between them. This CDR3 is CASSLQATNTEAFF. The DNA for the CDR3 is TGTGCCAGCAGTCTACAGGCCACGAACACTGAAGCTTTCTTT.

CDR3 bases: TGCGCCAGCAGCTACACAGGGGGAAACACCGGGGAGCTGTTTTTT. Its translation: CASSYTGGNTGELFF. The chain carries TRBV10-2 and TRBJ2-2; 8 bases are a match to TRBD1. CDR3 size: 15 residues. Germline CDR1 WSHSY, CDR2 SAAADI. J lost 2 bases, V lost 6 bases, and 5 bases had no gene match.

The rearrangement uses TRBV7-9 and TRBJ2-3; D remains ambiguous. The CDR3 totals 11 residues. V lost 2 bases and J lost 6, with 3 bases in between. Germline loops: CDR1 SEHNR, CDR2 FQNEAQ (reference sequence). The CDR3 spells CASSLIDTQYF. CDR3 coding DNA: TGTGCCAGCAGCTTAATTGATACGCAGTATTTT.

V gene TRBV6-1 combines with J gene TRBJ2-7, with TRBD1 matching 11 bases. With 6 bases clipped from V and 3 bases from J, the junction kept 4 bases outside the gene matches. Germline CDR1 is MNHNS and CDR2 is SASEGT. CDR3 length: 14 amino acids. CDR3 amino acids: CASSGQGAIYEQYV. For the CDR3, the DNA is TGTGCCAGCAGCGGACAGGGGGCTATCTACGAGCAGTACGTC.

V usage is TRBV5-1 and J usage is TRBJ1-1; D unresolved. This CDR3 region has 17 residues. V was trimmed by 0 bases and J by 1 base, leaving 16 bases between them. Germline assignment: CDR1 SGHRS and CDR2 YFSETQ. The CDR3 coding sequence is TGCGCCAGCAGCTTGGGGACGCGGAGGGTGGAGAACACTGAAGCTTTCTTT. Its translation: CASSLGTRRVENTEAFF.

V and J are TRBV19 and TRBJ1-1; D possibly corresponds to TRBD1 (5 bases). In germline, CDR1 is LNHDA, CDR2 SQIVND (reference sequence). Trimming removed 3 bases from V and 5 bases from J, with 13 bases in between. This CDR3 contains 14 residues. The CDR3, as DNA: TGTGCCAGTAGTATGCGTTGGGGGGGAACTGAAGCTTTCTTT. The encoded protein is CASSMRWGGTEAFF.

The V call is TRBV5-6, the J call TRBJ2-2; 11 bases fit TRBD2. Germline V gives CDR1 SGHDT, CDR2 YYEEEE. This CDR3 comprises 14 residues. V lost 4 bases and J lost 6; bases outside the gene matches: 2. CDR3 coding DNA: TGTGCCAGCAGCAAGGGACTAGCGGCCGGGGAGCTGTTTTTT. Its translation is CASSKGLAAGELFF.

The CDR3 sequence is CASSLGGQSSDEQYF. In nucleotides, the CDR3 is TGTGCCAGCAGTCTTGGGGGACAGAGTTCGGACGAGCAGTACTTC. The chain uses TRBV9 and TRBJ2-7, with TRBD1 matching over 7 bases. This CDR3 region has 15 residues. CDR1 and CDR2 from the germline V gene are SGDLS and YYNGEE. The junction had 13 bases not matched to a gene; V was cut back by 5 bases and J by 5 bases.

The rearrangement uses TRBV5-1 and TRBJ1-1; tentative D call: TRBD1 (5 bases). CDR1 and CDR2 (germline): SGHRS, YFSETQ. Trimming took off 0 bases at V and 8 bases at J, with 17 bases between the two ends. CDR3 length: 15 amino acids. DNA of the CDR3: TGCGCCAGCAGCTTGGCCTCTATCACGGGGACCGAAGCTTTCTTT. Protein sequence: CASSLASITGTEAFF.